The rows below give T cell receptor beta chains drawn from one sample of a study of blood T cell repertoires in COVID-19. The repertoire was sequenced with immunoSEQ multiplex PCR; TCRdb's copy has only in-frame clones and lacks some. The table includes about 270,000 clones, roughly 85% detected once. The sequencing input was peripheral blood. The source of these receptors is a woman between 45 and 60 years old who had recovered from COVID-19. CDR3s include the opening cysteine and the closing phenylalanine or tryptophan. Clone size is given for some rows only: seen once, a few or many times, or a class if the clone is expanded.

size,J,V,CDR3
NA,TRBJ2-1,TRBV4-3,CASSQDRQPNNEQFF
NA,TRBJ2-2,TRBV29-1,CSVGHGERGEGTTGELFF
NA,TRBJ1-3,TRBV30,CAWSWGGATDSGNTIYF
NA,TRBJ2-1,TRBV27,CASSFLSEQFF
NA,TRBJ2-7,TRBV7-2,CASIRTRGRSYEQYF
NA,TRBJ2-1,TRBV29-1,CSVATGGGYNEQFF
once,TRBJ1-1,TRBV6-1,CASSDVGGPNTEAFF
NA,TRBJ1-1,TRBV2,CASSLRDTEAFF
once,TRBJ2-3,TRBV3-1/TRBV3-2,CASSQASGGTDTQYF
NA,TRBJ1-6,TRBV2,CASRWDSNSPLHF
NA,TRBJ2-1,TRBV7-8,CASRPRGTYNEQFF
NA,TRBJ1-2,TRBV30,CAWSRGGAEGYTF
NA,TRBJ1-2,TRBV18,CASSPTGGRNYGYTF
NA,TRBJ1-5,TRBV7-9,CASSFSANQPQHF
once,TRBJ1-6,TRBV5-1,CASSSQGDNSPLHF
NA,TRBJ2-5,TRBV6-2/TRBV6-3,CASSSLAGGRGTQYF
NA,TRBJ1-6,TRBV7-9,CASSILRDRESPLHF
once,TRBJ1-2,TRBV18,CASSLGTGVSYGYTF
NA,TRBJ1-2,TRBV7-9,CASSSISPNYGYTF
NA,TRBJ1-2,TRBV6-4,CASSNTGMYGYTF
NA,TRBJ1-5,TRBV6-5,CASNDRVLSQPQHF
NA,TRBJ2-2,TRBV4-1,CASSHPGAGELFF
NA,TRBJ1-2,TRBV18,CASSQGTNGYTF
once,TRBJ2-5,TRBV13,CASSLAGETQYF
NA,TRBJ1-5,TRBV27,CASSLPQGDNNQPQHF
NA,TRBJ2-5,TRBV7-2,CASSQSSTSGGEETQYF
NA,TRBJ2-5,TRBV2,CASSAQGSGETQYF
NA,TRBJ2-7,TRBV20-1,CSASPDRYEQYF
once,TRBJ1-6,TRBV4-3,CASSQETGQANSPLHF
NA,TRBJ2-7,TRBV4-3,CASSFVGAGGAGEQYF
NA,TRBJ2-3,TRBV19,CASSSGAGGSTDTQYF
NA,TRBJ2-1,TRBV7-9,CASSLEGLAKYNEQFF
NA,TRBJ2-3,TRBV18,CASSPRRGGSDTQYF
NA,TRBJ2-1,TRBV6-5,CASRRQGGDGEQFF
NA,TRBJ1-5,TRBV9,CASSVAGADQPQHF
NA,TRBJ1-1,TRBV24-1,CATRQGMNTEAFF
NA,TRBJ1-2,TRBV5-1,CASSDRGHNYGYTF
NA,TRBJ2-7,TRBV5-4,CASSLAGGYYEQYF
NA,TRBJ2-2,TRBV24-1,CATSDLASGGAMNGELFF
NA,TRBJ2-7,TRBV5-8,CASNEHQRTGRDEQYF
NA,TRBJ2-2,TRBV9,CASSVDPGTSSTGELFF
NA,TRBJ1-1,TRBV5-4,CASSLPGTHTEAFF
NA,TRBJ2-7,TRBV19,CASSEVWTASYEQYF
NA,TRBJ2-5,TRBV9,CASSEGTSGGEETQYF
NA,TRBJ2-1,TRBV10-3,CAISESGAGVPGEQFF
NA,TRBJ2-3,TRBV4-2,CASSQGNYRGQFRTDTQYF
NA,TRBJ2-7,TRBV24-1,CATSDPSGHSPYEQYF
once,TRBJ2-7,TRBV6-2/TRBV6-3,CASSYPRQGFYEQYF
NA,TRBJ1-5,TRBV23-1,CASSLATTGDQPQHF
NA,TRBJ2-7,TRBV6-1,CASSEFPGQGAREQYF
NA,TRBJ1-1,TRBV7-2,CASSSNSWTGRLNTEAFF
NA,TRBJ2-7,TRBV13,CASSFSGTGNEQYF
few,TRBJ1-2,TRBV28,CASGGRGPYGYTF
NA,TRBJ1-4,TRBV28,CASSLQGVNEKLFF
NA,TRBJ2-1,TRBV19,CASSRGQGQGQFF
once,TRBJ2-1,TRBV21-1,CASSKVRQILNNEQFF